The source of this T cell receptor beta chain is a study of T cell responses to AZD1222 COVID-19 vaccine. Whole-study results and caveats: Reports indicate that nearly half of spike-specific TCRs are directed at unmutated variant regions.

Trimming shortened V by 2 bases and J by 2 bases, and 9 bases separated the two germline ends. Germline-derived CDR1 and CDR2 are MNHEY and SMNVEV (reference sequence). The CDR3 runs 14 residues. In regard to this clone: Its antigen is not identified.

Repertoires were generated with immunoSEQ multiplex PCR, while TCRdb's copy carries only in-frame clones and drops some. The sample yields over 100,000 clones, about nine tenths seen once. The chain combines TRBV27 with TRBJ1-2; D gene uncertain. This specimen was peripheral blood, taken 28 days after the second AZD1222 dose. The TCR comes from an adult who received the AZD1222 COVID-19 vaccine. CDR3 sequence: CASSLKGENYGYTF. The CDR3 DNA follows: TGTGCCAGCAGTTTAAAGGGCGAGAACTATGGCTACACCTTC.